This passage covers 22 T cell receptor beta chains from one sample sequenced in a study of human T cells and chemical hapten exposure (dated by TCRdb to 2020 to 2022). The time point label, as the study defines it: pre-sensitization, week 0. The treatment or condition label, read with the paper, signifies: therapeutic diphenylcyclopropenone sensitization with weekly scalp DPC. The library was obtained by RACE. Data came from a NextSeq 500. TCRdb took the public reads, trimmed them with fastp at Q25, ran MiXCR for clone calling and kept in-frame beta chains. Every distinct CDR3 protein forms one entry, paired with its most common genes and DNA. The sample data list approximately 400,000 distinct CDR3 sequences, and more than 4.5% of these were observed just once. The top ten clones comprise roughly 2.6% of the sample. Sequencing used whole blood, obtained in connection with sensitization to the hapten diphenylcyclopropenone (DPC). The receptors come from a woman aged 45-65 years with alopecia areata. Some clones in this sample may be carry-over from other donors' samples.

In its sample, this clonotype was seen many times. The chain recombines TRBV20-1 with TRBJ2-3; D is perhaps TRBD2 (6 bases). The V gene's germline CDR1 is DFQATT and CDR2 SNEGSKA (reference sequence). CDR3 length: 17 residues. V shed 4 bases and J shed 3 bases, with 23 bases lying between them. The CDR3 spells CSATPLRRGGGTDTQYF. CDR3 in DNA: TGCAGTGCTACTCCTCTTAGGAGGGGCGGTGGTACAGATACGCAGTATTTT.

This clonotype has at least ten counts. The gene calls are TRBV30 and TRBJ2-1; possibly TRBD2 for D (5 bases). Per germline, CDR1 GTSNPN and CDR2 SVGIG (reference sequence). Trimming shortened V by 2 bases and J by 2 bases, and 16 bases separated the two germline ends. This CDR3 region has 16 residues. The CDR3 DNA reads TGTGCCTGGAGTACCCCTTTGGCGGGCCCCTACAATGAGCAGTTCTTC. It encodes CAWSTPLAGPYNEQFF.

This clonotype was detected a few times. The CDR3 here is CASSSTGGAVKETQYF. CDR3 sequence (DNA): TGCGCCAGCAGCTCGACAGGGGGCGCGGTAAAAGAGACCCAGTACTTC. The V gene is TRBV5-1, the J gene TRBJ2-5; the match to TRBD1 covers 10 bases. The CDR3 runs to 16 residues. In germline, CDR1 is SGHRS, CDR2 YFSETQ. V was clipped by 3 bases and J by 3 bases; unmatched bases: 8.

This clonotype was detected a few times. The V gene is TRBV24-1, the J gene TRBJ2-2; 9 positions match TRBD1. V lost 3 bases, J lost 3 bases, and 4 bases stayed unmatched. In germline, CDR1 is KGHDR, CDR2 SFDVKD. The CDR3 is 16 residues long. The CDR3 region is CATSDHRGPYTGELFF. The CDR3, as DNA: TGTGCCACCAGTGATCACAGGGGGCCCTACACCGGGGAGCTGTTTTTT.

This clonotype was counted ten times or more. The chain joins TRBV10-3 to TRBJ1-6; 10 bases agree with TRBD1. CDR3 length: 14 residues. V dropped 11 bases and J dropped 11; count of bases not matched to a gene: 12. Germline CDR1 reads ENHRY; CDR2 reads SYGVKD. CDR3 in amino acids: CAVRDRGPTAPLHF. CDR3 DNA: TGTGCCGTCCGGGACAGGGGACCGACTGCACCCCTCCACTTT.

The table lists this clonotype with many counts. The gene calls are TRBV18 and TRBJ1-1, with 7 bases lining up with TRBD1. Germline CDR1 KGHSH, CDR2 LQKENI. The CDR3 is made up of 14 amino acids. J was trimmed by 6 bases and V by 1 base; bases with no gene match: 5. CDR3 protein: CASSPRRDSAEAFF. The CDR3 DNA reads as TGTGCCAGCTCACCACGGAGGGACAGCGCTGAAGCTTTCTTT.

The J gene is TRBJ1-3, the V gene TRBV7-9; 10 bases align to TRBD1. The CDR3 covers 16 residues. The trim removed 4 bases at V and 0 bases at J, leaving 3 bases unmatched. Germline V gene sequence: CDR1 SEHNR, CDR2 FQNEAQ (reference sequence). CDR3 DNA sequence: TGTGCCAGCAGCTGGGACAGGGGATACTCTGGAAACACCATATATTTT. Translated, it gives CASSWDRGYSGNTIYF.

This clonotype was observed many times. The gene calls are TRBV7-9 and TRBJ2-1; 9 bases are shared with TRBD1. The V gene end was trimmed by 6 bases and the J gene end by 9 bases; junction bases not matched to a gene: 12. Germline CDR1 is SEHNR and CDR2 is FQNEAQ (reference sequence). CDR3 length: 15 residues. The CDR3 protein is CASSHTGTGKSEQFF. The CDR3 nucleotides are TGTGCCAGCAGTCATACCGGGACAGGGAAGAGTGAGCAGTTCTTC.

V gene TRBV29-1 combines with J gene TRBJ2-7; weak D call: TRBD1 (6 bases). The CDR3 has 12 residues. Germline assignment: CDR1 SQVTM and CDR2 ANQGSEA. Trimming cost V 6 bases and J 0 bases, with 9 bases left between them. The CDR3 DNA sequence: TGCAGCGTAGGACAGAGCTCCTACGAGCAGTACTTC. Translated: CSVGQSSYEQYF.

This clonotype was detected only a few times. The rearrangement joins TRBV10-3 to TRBJ2-1; 8 positions agree with TRBD2. The CDR3 has 13 residues. The trim removed 11 bases at V and 9 bases at J, leaving 12 bases unmatched. CDR1 and CDR2 (germline): ENHRY, SYGVKD. The CDR3 nucleotides are TGTGCCTCCCAGCGGGAGAGACCGGGTGAGCAGTTCTTC. It encodes CASQRERPGEQFF.

This clonotype was seen ten or more times. The DNA for the CDR3 is TGTGCCAGCAGCCCGGGGACTTCTGGGGCCAACGTCCTGACTTTC. Translation: CASSPGTSGANVLTF. The gene calls are TRBV11-2 and TRBJ2-6; a weak D match, TRBD2 (6 bases). Per the germline V gene, CDR1 is SGHAT and CDR2 is FQNNGV. This CDR3 has 15 residues. Trimming removed 5 bases at V and 1 base at J, with 9 bases between.

J is TRBJ2-3 and V is TRBV5-6; D not certain. V lost 6 bases, J lost 3 bases, and 8 bases lay in between. Germline V gene sequence: CDR1 SGHDT, CDR2 YYEEEE. This CDR3 region has 12 residues. CDR3 protein: CASNIATDTQYF. The CDR3 bases are TGTGCCAGCAATATAGCAACAGATACGCAGTATTTT. The entire variable domain, with the rest obtained from reference TRBV5-6 and TRBJ2-3, is as follows: DAGVTQSPTHLIKTRGQQVTLRCSPKSGHDTVSWYQQALGQGPQFIFQYYEEEERQRGNFPDRFSGHQFPNYSSELNVNALLLGDSALYLCASNIATDTQYFGPGTRLTVL.

This rearrangement joins TRBV29-1 to TRBJ2-1, with 10 bases that match TRBD2. Germline V CDR1 and CDR2: SQVTM, ANQGSEA. This CDR3 has 18 amino acids. The junction had 14 bases not matched to a gene; V was cut back by 1 base and J by 5 bases. CDR3 nucleotide sequence: TGCAGCGTTGAAGGCCCCAGCGGGAGGGTCAGATTCAACAATGAGCAGTTCTTC. It specifies CSVEGPSGRVRFNNEQFF.

This clonotype was found a few times. The chain employs TRBV5-6 and TRBJ2-1; D tentatively fits TRBD1 or TRBD2 (6 bases each). This CDR3 contains 15 residues. Trimming shortened V by 7 bases and J by 2 bases, and 16 bases separated the two germline ends. Per the germline V gene, CDR1 is SGHDT and CDR2 is YYEEEE. The CDR3 region has the DNA TGTGCCAGCGCGTGGGGGGCGGGAACCTACAATGAGCAGTTCTTC. This gives the protein CASAWGAGTYNEQFF. Together with reference TRBV5-6 and TRBJ2-1, the CDR3 gives the full variable domain: DAGVTQSPTHLIKTRGQQVTLRCSPKSGHDTVSWYQQALGQGPQFIFQYYEEEERQRGNFPDRFSGHQFPNYSSELNVNALLLGDSALYLCASAWGAGTYNEQFFGPGTRLTVL.

The chain employs TRBV28 and TRBJ2-5; D is uncertain. Trimming left V 1 base short and J 4 bases short, with 19 bases between. The CDR3 is 17 amino acids. Germline loops: CDR1 MDHEN, CDR2 SYDVKM. CDR3 bases: TGTGCCAGCAGTTTATCTTCCCGGGCCACCCCCCGAGAGACCCAGTACTTC. Translated: CASSLSSRATPRETQYF. Full variable domain (outside the CDR3, taken from reference TRBV28 and TRBJ2-5): DVKVTQSSRYLVKRTGEKVFLECVQDMDHENMFWYRQDPGLGLRLIYFSYDVKMKEKGDIPEGYSVSREKKERFSLILESASTNQTSMYLCASSLSSRATPRETQYFGPGTRLLVL.

The CDR3 reads CASRGQRGRNEQFF. The DNA for the CDR3 is TGTGCCAGCCGTGGACAACGGGGAAGGAATGAGCAGTTCTTC. The rearrangement joins TRBV6-1 to TRBJ2-1; the D call may be TRBD1 or TRBD2 (5 bases each). V was clipped by 8 bases and J by 7 bases, with 18 bases between them. The CDR3 extends over 14 amino acids. Germline-derived CDR1 and CDR2 are MNHNS and SASEGT.

This clonotype came up a few times. The V and J genes are TRBV25-1 and TRBJ2-5, with 10 bases fitting TRBD2. Trimming took 8 bases from V and 4 from J; bases not matched to a gene: 7. Germline V gives CDR1 MGHDK, CDR2 SYGVNS. The CDR3 consists of 14 residues. For the CDR3, the DNA is TGTGCCAGCGGTATAGCGGGAGGAGGAGAGACCCAGTACTTC. This sequence encodes CASGIAGGGETQYF.

This chain joins TRBV6-1 and TRBJ1-1, with D unresolved. CDR3 length equals 14 residues. Trimming cost V 3 bases and J 1 base, with 9 bases left between them. Germline assignment: CDR1 MNHNS and CDR2 SASEGT. CDR3 protein: CASSDTSSNTEAFF. In nucleotides, the CDR3 is TGTGCCAGCAGTGATACCTCATCGAACACTGAAGCTTTCTTT.

A few counts support this clonotype. This chain links TRBV6-2 or TRBV6-3 with TRBJ2-1; no clear D gene. The length of the CDR3 is 13 residues. Trimming pared 0 bases from V and 12 bases from J, leaving 12 bases between. Germline V gene sequence: CDR1 MNHEY, CDR2 SVGEGT. DNA for the CDR3: TGTGCCAGCAGTTACTCGAGGAAGGATGCGCAGTTCTTC. Amino acids: CASSYSRKDAQFF.

This clonotype was found many times. CDR3 loop: CASSYFTGDTQYF. The CDR3 DNA follows: TGTGCCAGCAGTTACTTTACCGGAGATACGCAGTATTTT. The chain employs TRBV6-2 or TRBV6-3 and TRBJ2-3; D is unclear. Germline V gene lookup returns CDR1 MNHEY and CDR2 SVGEGT. This CDR3 has 13 residues. The germline V and J ends were trimmed by 1 base and 5 bases, with 7 bases remaining between them.

This clonotype was seen ten or more times. J is TRBJ1-5 and V is TRBV12-3 or TRBV12-4; 8 nucleotides match TRBD1. The trim removed 5 bases at V and 5 bases at J, leaving 2 bases unmatched. The CDR3 is 13 residues long. CDR3 DNA sequence: TGTGCCAGCAGTACAGGGGGGGATCAGCCCCAGCATTTT. It yields the protein CASSTGGDQPQHF.

This clonotype was counted many times. The chain's CDR3 is CASSLYSRHEQYF. CDR3 DNA sequence: TGTGCCAGCAGCTTATACAGTCGGCACGAGCAGTACTTC. The chain carries TRBV7-9 and TRBJ2-7; D remains ambiguous. The length of the CDR3 is 13 residues. CDR1 is SEHNR and CDR2 is FQNEAQ in the germline V gene (reference sequence). Trimming pared 2 bases from V and 5 bases from J, leaving 10 bases between.